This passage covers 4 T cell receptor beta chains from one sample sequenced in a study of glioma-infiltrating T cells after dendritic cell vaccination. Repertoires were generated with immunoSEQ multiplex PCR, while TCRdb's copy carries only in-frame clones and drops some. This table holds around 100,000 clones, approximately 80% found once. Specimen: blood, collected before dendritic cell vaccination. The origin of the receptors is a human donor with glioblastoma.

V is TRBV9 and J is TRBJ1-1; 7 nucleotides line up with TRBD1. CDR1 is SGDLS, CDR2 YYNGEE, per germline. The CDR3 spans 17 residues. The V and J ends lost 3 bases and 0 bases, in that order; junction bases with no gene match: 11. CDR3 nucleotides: TGTGCCAGCAGCGCGGACCACAGGGGCCGTATGAACACTGAAGCTTTCTTT. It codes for CASSADHRGRMNTEAFF.

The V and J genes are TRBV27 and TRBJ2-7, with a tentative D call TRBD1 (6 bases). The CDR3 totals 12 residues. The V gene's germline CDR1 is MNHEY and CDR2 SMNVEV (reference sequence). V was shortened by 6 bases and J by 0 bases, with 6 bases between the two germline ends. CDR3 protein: CASRDSSYEQYF. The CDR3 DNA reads TGTGCCAGCAGGGACAGCTCCTACGAGCAGTACTTC.

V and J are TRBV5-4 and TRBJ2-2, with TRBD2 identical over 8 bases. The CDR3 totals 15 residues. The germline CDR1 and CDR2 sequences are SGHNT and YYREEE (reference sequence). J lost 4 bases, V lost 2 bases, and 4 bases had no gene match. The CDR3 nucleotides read TGTGCCAGCAGCTTCGGACGGGGGGGCACCGGGGAGCTGTTTTTT. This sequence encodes CASSFGRGGTGELFF.

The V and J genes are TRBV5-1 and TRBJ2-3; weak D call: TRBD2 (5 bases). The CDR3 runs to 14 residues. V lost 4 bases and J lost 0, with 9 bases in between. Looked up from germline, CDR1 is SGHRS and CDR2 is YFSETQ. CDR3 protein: CASSPAGSTDTQYF. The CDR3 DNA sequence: TGCGCCAGCAGCCCCGCGGGCAGCACAGATACGCAGTATTTT.